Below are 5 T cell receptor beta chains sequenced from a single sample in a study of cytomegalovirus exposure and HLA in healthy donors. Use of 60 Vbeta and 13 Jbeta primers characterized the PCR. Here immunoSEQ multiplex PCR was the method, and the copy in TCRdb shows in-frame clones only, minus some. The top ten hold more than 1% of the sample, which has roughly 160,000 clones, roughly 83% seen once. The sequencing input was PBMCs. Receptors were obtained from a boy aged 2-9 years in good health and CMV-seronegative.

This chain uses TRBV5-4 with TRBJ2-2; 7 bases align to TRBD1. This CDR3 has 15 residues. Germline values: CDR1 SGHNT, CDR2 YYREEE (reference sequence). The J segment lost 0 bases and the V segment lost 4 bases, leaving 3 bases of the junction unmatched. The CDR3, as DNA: TGTGCCAGCAGCCACGGGACAGCGAACACCGGGGAGCTGTTTTTT. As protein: CASSHGTANTGELFF.

The CDR3, as DNA: TGTGCCACCGGCTGGACAGGGCAAAGCTACGAGCAGTACTTC. Amino acids: CATGWTGQSYEQYF. This chain links TRBV2 with TRBJ2-5; 8 nucleotides align to TRBD1. The last part of the DNA fits TRBJ2-7 better; the J call may be wrong. This CDR3 region has 14 residues. Germline lookup yields CDR1 SNHLY and CDR2 FYNNEI.

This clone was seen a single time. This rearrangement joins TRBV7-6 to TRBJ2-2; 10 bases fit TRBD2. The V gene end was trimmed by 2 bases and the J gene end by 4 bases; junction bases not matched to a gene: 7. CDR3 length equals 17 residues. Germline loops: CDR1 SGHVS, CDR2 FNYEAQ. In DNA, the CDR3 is TGTGCCAGCAGCTTATTGGTACTAGCGGGGAGCACCGGGGAGCTGTTTTTT. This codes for CASSLLVLAGSTGELFF.

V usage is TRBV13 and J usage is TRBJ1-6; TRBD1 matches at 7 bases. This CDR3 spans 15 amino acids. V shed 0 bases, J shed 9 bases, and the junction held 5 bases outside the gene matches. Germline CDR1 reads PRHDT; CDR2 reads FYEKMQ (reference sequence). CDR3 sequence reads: CASSLGGQAFSPLHF. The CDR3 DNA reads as TGTGCCAGCAGCTTAGGAGGACAGGCTTTTTCACCCCTCCACTTT.

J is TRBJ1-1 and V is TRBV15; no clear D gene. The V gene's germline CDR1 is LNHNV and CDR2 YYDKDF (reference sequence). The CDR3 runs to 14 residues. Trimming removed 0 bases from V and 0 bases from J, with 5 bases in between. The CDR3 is CATSRDPVNTEAFF. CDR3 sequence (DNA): TGTGCCACCAGCAGAGATCCAGTGAACACTGAAGCTTTCTTT.